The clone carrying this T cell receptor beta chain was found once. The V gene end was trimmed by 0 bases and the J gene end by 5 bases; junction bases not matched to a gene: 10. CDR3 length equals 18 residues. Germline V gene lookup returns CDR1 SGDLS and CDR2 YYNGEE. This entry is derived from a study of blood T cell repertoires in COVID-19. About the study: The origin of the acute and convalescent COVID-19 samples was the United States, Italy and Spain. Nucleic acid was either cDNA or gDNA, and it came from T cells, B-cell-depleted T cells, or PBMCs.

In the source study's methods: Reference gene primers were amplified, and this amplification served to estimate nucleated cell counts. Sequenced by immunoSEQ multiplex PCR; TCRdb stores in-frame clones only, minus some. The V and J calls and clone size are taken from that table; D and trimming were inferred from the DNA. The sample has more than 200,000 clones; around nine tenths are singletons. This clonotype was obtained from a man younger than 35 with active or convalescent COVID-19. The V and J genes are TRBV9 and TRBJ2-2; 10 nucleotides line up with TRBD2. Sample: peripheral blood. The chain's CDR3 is CASSVEPSGRIGTGELFF. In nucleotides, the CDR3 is TGTGCCAGCAGCGTAGAGCCTAGCGGGAGAATAGGAACCGGGGAGCTGTTTTTT.